The present entry profiles one T cell receptor beta chain with its context. The data belong to a study of blood T cell repertoires in COVID-19. Study summary: The analysed material was cDNA or gDNA that came from T cells, B-cell-depleted T cells, or PBMCs.

Only in-frame clones appear in the TCRdb table, and some are missing; sequencing was by immunoSEQ multiplex PCR. The table includes more than 100,000 clones, roughly 84% detected once. Participants reported their clinical history, and cohort assignment relied on those reports. Sequencing was carried out using PBMCs or T cells enriched from blood (not recorded which). This receptor was taken from a woman aged 30 to 39 who had recovered from COVID-19.

CDR3 in amino acids: CASSFLGEGLNEQFF. CDR3 in DNA: TGTGCCAGCAGTTTTTTGGGGGAGGGCCTCAATGAGCAGTTCTTC. This rearrangement joins TRBV27 to TRBJ2-1; 7 bases are a match to TRBD2. Germline CDR1 and CDR2: MNHEY and SMNVEV (reference sequence). After removal of 3 bases from V and 6 bases from J, the junction contained 8 bases not matched to a gene. The CDR3 covers 15 residues.